These T cell receptor beta chains were read from a single sample in a study of cytomegalovirus exposure and HLA in healthy donors. Profiled with immunoSEQ multiplex PCR; TCRdb holds only in-frame clones, not every one. The table lists 200,000 to 300,000 clones, 80% to 90% of them singletons. Sequenced input: PBMCs. The receptor source for this set is a woman in her 40s in good health and CMV-seropositive. The CDR3 runs from the conserved cysteine through the conserved F or W.

J gene	V gene	CDR3 protein
TRBJ1-3	TRBV6-5	CASSYGEGSGNTIYF
TRBJ1-2	TRBV6-6	CASSQTGNYGYTF
TRBJ2-3	TRBV7-9	CASSITGLPHFGTDTQYF
TRBJ2-2	TRBV5-4	CASSPVGMNTGELFF
TRBJ2-1	TRBV9	CASSVDGTRDEQFF
TRBJ2-1	TRBV27	CASSLRGTGQLNNEQFF
TRBJ2-1	TRBV4-2	CASSQDLRLAGVGFYEQFF
TRBJ2-7	TRBV5-6	CASNRQSYEQYF
TRBJ1-2	TRBV27	CASSAGQGVYGYTF
TRBJ1-2	TRBV5-6	CASSLDRTVANYGYTF
TRBJ1-6	TRBV5-1	CASRQGYNSPLHF
TRBJ2-2	TRBV4-1	CASSLDRQANTGELFF
TRBJ2-7	TRBV9	CASSETGTYEQYF
TRBJ1-6	TRBV28	CASIHQGSSYNSPLHF
TRBJ2-5	TRBV10-3	CAISDEADRQETQYF
TRBJ2-2	TRBV6-5	CASSYRQGQSGELFF
TRBJ2-3	TRBV30	CAWSVRTGGRSTDTQYF